Listed here are 12 T cell receptor beta chains from one sample, sequenced in a study of T cell responses to AZD1222 COVID-19 vaccine. Sequencing used immunoSEQ multiplex PCR; TCRdb keeps in-frame clones, though not all of them. The table includes fewer than 150,000 clones, 65% to 90% detected once. The sequencing used peripheral blood, collected on day 0 of AZD1222 vaccination. The receptors here all came from an adult in good health.

The V and J genes are TRBV19 and TRBJ1-5; a possible D gene is TRBD1 (5 bases). Looked up from germline, CDR1 is LNHDA and CDR2 is SQIVND (reference sequence). Between the trimmed V and J ends, which lost 1 base and 0 bases, there was a span of 13 bases. This CDR3 spans 17 amino acids. Here the CDR3 DNA reads TGTGCCAGTAGTATAGGACAGCCCTTTTATAGCAATCAGCCCCAGCATTTT. Amino acids: CASSIGQPFYSNQPQHF.

The chain recombines TRBV7-9 with TRBJ1-5; TRBD1 agrees at 10 bases. The J segment lost 7 bases and the V segment lost 8 bases, leaving 5 bases of the junction unmatched. Per germline, CDR1 SEHNR and CDR2 FQNEAQ (reference sequence). The CDR3 has 13 amino acids. The CDR3 sequence: CASSGTGEQPQHF. Written as DNA, the CDR3 is TGTGCCAGCTCCGGGACAGGGGAGCAGCCCCAGCATTTT. Based on the CDR3 plus reference TRBV7-9 and TRBJ1-5, the full variable domain is DTGVSQNPRHKITKRGQNVTFRCDPISEHNRLYWYRQTLGQGPEFLTYFQNEAQLEKSRLLSDRFSAERPKGSFSTLEIQRTEQGDSAMYLCASSGTGEQPQHFGDGTRLSIL.

This clone was detected only a few times. The rearrangement joins TRBV6-5 to TRBJ2-7; 8 nucleotides line up with TRBD2. Germline CDR1 and CDR2: MNHEY and SVGAGI. V was clipped by 0 bases and J by 4 bases; unmatched bases: 5. The CDR3 has 15 residues. The DNA of the CDR3 is TGTGCCAGCAGTTACTCCGGGGGGGGGCTATACGAGCAGTACTTC. It encodes CASSYSGGGLYEQYF.

This chain joins TRBV29-1 and TRBJ2-7, with a weak D call TRBD2 (7 bases). Trimming pared 0 bases from V and 6 bases from J, leaving 18 bases between. The CDR3 covers 15 residues. Germline CDR1 reads SQVTM; CDR2 reads ANQGSEA. The chain's CDR3 is CSVEDSRGGPGEQYF. The CDR3, as DNA: TGCAGCGTTGAAGATTCAAGGGGGGGCCCGGGCGAGCAGTACTTC.

The gene calls are TRBV5-1 and TRBJ1-4; D call uncertain. The CDR3 covers 14 residues. Germline V gives CDR1 SGHRS, CDR2 YFSETQ. Trimming stripped 1 base from V and 7 bases from J, with 11 bases between. Written as DNA, the CDR3 is TGCGCCAGCAGCTTGTTCGGAGGTGGTGAAAAACTGTTTTTT. Translated, it gives CASSLFGGGEKLFF.

The chain uses TRBV25-1 and TRBJ1-6; tentatively, D is TRBD1 (6 bases). V was cut by 6 bases and J by 7 bases, with 16 bases left in between. The CDR3 totals 15 residues. Germline lookup yields CDR1 MGHDK and CDR2 SYGVNS. CDR3 coding DNA: TGTGCCAGCAGCGTCACAGGGTTGAGGAATTCACCCCTCCACTTT. It codes for CASSVTGLRNSPLHF.

This chain links TRBV11-2 with TRBJ1-6; 9 nucleotides line up with TRBD1. The CDR3 has 18 amino acids. The ends lost 3 bases at V and 0 bases at J; junction bases unmatched: 6. Germline loops: CDR1 SGHAT, CDR2 FQNNGV. The CDR3 loop reads CASSFDRGYRSYNSPLHF. The CDR3 nucleotides are TGTGCCAGCAGCTTTGACAGGGGGTATCGCTCCTATAATTCACCCCTCCACTTT.

In nucleotides, the CDR3 is TGTGCCAGCAGCCAAGAGGCTAGCGGGGGGAGAGAGACCCAGTACTTC. Translated: CASSQEASGGRETQYF. The chain combines TRBV3-1 (or the pseudogene TRBV3-2) with TRBJ2-5; 11 bases are shared with TRBD2. V shed 0 bases and J 4 bases; nucleotides not matched to a gene: 4. This CDR3 has 16 amino acids. The germline V gene has CDR1 LGHDT and CDR2 YNNKEL (reference sequence).

This clone was picked up one time. CDR3 nucleotide sequence: TGTGCCAGCGGACCGGGGCCACCAGGACGGGATGAGCAGTTCTTC. It yields the protein CASGPGPPGRDEQFF. The V and J genes are TRBV28 and TRBJ2-1, with D possibly called TRBD1 or TRBD2 (5 bases each). Looked up from germline, CDR1 is MDHEN and CDR2 is SYDVKM. CDR3 length: 15 residues. The V gene lost 8 bases and the J gene lost 8 bases, with 22 bases spanning the gap.

CDR3 loop: CASSLVIRREDEKLFF. The CDR3 DNA reads as TGTGCCAGCAGTTTAGTGATCAGAAGGGAGGATGAAAAACTGTTTTTT. The V call is TRBV28, the J call TRBJ1-4; D is undetermined. The CDR3 length is 16 residues. Germline V gene lookup returns CDR1 MDHEN and CDR2 SYDVKM. Trimming stripped 2 bases from V and 6 bases from J, with 16 bases between.

In its sample, this clone was seen a few times. The chain joins TRBV5-4 to TRBJ2-7; no clear D. The germline V and J ends were trimmed by 2 bases and 4 bases, with 7 bases remaining between them. Germline V CDR1 and CDR2: SGHNT, YYREEE (reference sequence). The length of the CDR3 is 12 residues. The CDR3 nucleotides read TGTGCCAGCAGCTTTAACACGTACGAGCAGTACTTC. This codes for CASSFNTYEQYF.

The chain recombines TRBV7-3 with TRBJ1-1; D is undetermined. This CDR3 contains 12 residues. Trimming removed 4 bases at V and 5 bases at J, with 8 bases between. Germline loops: CDR1 SGHTA, CDR2 FQGTGA. CDR3 in amino acids: CASSSGGTEAFF. In nucleotides, the CDR3 is TGTGCCAGCAGCTCGGGAGGAACTGAAGCTTTCTTT.